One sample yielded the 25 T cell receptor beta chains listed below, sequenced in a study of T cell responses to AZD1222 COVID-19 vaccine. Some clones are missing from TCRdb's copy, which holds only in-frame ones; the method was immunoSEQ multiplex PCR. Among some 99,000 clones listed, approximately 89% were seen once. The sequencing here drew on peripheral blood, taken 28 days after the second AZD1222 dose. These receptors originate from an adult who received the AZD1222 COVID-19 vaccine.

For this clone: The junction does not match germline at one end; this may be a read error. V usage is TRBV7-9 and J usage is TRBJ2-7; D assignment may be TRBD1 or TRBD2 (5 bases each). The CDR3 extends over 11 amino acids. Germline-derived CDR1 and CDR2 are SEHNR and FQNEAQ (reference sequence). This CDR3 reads CASSLGQGVVF. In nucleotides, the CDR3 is TGTGCCAGCAGCCTGGGTCAGGGAGTAGTCTTC.

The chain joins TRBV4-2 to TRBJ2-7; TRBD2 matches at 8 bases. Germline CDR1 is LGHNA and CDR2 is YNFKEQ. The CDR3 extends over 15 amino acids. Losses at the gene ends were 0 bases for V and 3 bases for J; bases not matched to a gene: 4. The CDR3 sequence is CASSQELSGSYEQYF. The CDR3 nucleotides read TGTGCCAGCAGCCAAGAATTAAGCGGGAGCTACGAGCAGTACTTC.

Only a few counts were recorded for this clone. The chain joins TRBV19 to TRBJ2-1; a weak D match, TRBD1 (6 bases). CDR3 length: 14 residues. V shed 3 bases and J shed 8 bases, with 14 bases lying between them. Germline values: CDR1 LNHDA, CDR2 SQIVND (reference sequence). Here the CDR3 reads CASSILRGGDEQFF. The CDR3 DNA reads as TGTGCCAGTAGTATCCTCAGGGGTGGCGATGAGCAGTTCTTC.

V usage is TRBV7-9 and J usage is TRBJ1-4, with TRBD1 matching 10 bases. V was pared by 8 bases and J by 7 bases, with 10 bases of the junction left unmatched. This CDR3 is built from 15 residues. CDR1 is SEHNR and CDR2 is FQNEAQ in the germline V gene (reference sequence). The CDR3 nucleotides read TGTGCCAGCCACAGACAGGGGGCGGGTGTTGAAAAACTGTTTTTT. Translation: CASHRQGAGVEKLFF.

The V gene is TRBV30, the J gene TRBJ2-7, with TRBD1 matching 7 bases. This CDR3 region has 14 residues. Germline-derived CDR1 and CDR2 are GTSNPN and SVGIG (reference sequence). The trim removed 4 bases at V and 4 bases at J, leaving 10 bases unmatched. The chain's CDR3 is CAWTGRDRVYEQYF. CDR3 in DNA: TGTGCCTGGACTGGCCGGGACAGAGTTTACGAGCAGTACTTC.

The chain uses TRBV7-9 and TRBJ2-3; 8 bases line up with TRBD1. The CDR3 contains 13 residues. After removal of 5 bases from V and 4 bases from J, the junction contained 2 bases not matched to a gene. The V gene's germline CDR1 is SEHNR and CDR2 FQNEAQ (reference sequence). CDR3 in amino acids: CASSAQGADTQYF. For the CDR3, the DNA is TGTGCCAGCAGCGCACAGGGGGCAGATACGCAGTATTTT.

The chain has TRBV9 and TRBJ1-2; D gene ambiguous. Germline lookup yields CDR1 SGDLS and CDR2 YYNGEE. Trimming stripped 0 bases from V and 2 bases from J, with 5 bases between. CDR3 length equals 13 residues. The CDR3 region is CASSVVDNYGYTF. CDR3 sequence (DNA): TGTGCCAGCAGCGTAGTTGACAACTATGGCTACACCTTC.

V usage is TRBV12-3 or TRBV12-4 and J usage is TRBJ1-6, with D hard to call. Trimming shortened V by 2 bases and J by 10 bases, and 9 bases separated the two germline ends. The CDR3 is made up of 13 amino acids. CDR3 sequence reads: CASSLSRKSPLHF. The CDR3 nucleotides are TGTGCCAGCAGTTTAAGTAGAAAGTCACCCCTCCACTTT.

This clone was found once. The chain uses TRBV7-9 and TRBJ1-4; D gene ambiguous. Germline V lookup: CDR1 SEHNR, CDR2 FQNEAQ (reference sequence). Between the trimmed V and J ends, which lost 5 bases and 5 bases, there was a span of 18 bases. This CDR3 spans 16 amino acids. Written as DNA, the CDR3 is TGTGCCAGCAGCCCCCAGGCGTCCAGGTCAAATGAAAAACTGTTTTTT. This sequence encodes CASSPQASRSNEKLFF.

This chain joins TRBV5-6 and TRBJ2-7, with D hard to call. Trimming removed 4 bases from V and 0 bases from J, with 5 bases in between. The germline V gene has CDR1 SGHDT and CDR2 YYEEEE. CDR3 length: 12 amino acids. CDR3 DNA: TGTGCCAGCAGCGTCCTCTCCTACGAGCAGTACTTC. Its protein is CASSVLSYEQYF.

CDR3 in amino acids: CASSERVTYGYTF. CDR3 DNA: TGTGCCAGCAGTGAAAGGGTCACTTATGGCTACACCTTC. This chain uses TRBV6-1 with TRBJ1-2; D uncertain. The CDR3 totals 13 residues. CDR1 and CDR2 from the germline V gene are MNHNS and SASEGT. V shed 2 bases and J shed 5 bases, with 9 bases lying between them.

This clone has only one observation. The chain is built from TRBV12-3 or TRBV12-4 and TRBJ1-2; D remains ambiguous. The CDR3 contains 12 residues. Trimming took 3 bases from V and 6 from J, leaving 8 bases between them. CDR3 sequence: CASSFRIHGYTF. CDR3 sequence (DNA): TGTGCCAGCAGTTTTAGGATCCATGGCTACACCTTC.

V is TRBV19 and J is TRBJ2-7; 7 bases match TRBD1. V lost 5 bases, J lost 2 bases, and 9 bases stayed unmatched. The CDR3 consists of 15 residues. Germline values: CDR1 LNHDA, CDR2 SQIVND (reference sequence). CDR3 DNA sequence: TGTGCCAGTAGTGTCACCGGGACAGTAACCTACGAGCAGTACTTC. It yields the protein CASSVTGTVTYEQYF.

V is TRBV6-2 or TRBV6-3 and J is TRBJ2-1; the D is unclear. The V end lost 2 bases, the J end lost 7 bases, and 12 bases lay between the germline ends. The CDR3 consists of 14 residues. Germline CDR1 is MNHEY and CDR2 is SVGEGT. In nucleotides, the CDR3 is TGTGCCAGCAGTTACAATCCAGGCCCGAATGAGCAGTTCTTC. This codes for CASSYNPGPNEQFF.

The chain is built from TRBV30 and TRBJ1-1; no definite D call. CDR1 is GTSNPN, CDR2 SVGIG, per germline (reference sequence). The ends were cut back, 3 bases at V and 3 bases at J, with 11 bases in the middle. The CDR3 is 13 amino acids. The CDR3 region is CAWSAEAHTEAFF. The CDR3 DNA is TGTGCCTGGAGCGCCGAGGCGCACACTGAAGCTTTCTTT.

The DNA for the CDR3 is TGTGCCACCACCGCAGCGGGCAATCAGCCCCAGCATTTT. It yields the protein CATTAAGNQPQHF. The chain carries TRBV24-1 and TRBJ1-5; no firm D call. Trimming cost V 8 bases and J 2 bases, with 9 bases left between them. The CDR3 is 13 amino acids. Germline CDR1 KGHDR, CDR2 SFDVKD.

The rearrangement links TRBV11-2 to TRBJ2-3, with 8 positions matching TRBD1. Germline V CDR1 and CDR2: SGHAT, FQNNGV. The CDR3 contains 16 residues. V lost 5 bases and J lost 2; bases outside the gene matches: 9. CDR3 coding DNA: TGTGCCAGCAGCAGCCCGCAGGGGGCGCCCACAGATACGCAGTATTTT. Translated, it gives CASSSPQGAPTDTQYF.

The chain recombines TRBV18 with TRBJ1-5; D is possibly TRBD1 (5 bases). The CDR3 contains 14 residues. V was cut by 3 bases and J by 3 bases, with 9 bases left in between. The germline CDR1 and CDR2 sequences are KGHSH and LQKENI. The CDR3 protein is CASSPTETNQPQHF. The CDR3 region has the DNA TGTGCCAGCTCACCGACAGAGACCAATCAGCCCCAGCATTTT.

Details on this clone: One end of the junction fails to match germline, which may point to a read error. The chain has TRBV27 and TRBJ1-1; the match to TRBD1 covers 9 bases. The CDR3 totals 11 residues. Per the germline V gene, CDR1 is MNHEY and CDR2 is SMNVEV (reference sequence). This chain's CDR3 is CASSSGTGWIF. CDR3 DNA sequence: TGTGCCAGCAGTTCAGGGACAGGGTGGATCTTT.

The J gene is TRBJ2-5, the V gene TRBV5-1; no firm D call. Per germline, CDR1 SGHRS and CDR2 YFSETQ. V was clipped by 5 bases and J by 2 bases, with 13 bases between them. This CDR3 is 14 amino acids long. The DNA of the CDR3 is TGCGCCAGCAGGCCTGGTGGGGAACAAGAGACCCAGTACTTC. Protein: CASRPGGEQETQYF.

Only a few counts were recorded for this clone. The chain's CDR3 is CAWKEGGLNQPQHF. The CDR3 DNA reads as TGTGCCTGGAAGGAAGGGGGCCTCAATCAGCCCCAGCATTTT. This chain uses TRBV30 with TRBJ1-5, with 7 nucleotides matching TRBD1. Per the germline V gene, CDR1 is GTSNPN and CDR2 is SVGIG (reference sequence). The ends lost 4 bases at V and 3 bases at J; junction bases unmatched: 6. CDR3 length equals 14 residues.

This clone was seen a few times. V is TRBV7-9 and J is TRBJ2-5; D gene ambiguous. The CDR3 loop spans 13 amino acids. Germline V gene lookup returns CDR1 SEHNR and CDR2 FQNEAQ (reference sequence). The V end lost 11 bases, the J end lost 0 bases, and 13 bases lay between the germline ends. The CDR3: CAYDVADQETQYF. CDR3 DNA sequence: TGTGCCTATGACGTGGCGGACCAAGAGACCCAGTACTTC.

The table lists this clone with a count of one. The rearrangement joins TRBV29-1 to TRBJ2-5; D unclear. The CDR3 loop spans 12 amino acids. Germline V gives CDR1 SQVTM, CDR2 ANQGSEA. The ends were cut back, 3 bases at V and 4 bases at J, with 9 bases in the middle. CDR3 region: CSVDSGGETQYF. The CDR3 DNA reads TGCAGCGTTGATTCAGGTGGAGAGACCCAGTACTTC.

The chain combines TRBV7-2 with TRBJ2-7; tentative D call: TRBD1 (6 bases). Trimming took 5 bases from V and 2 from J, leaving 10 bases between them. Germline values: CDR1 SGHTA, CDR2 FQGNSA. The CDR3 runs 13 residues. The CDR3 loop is CASSNRQAYEQYF. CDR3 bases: TGTGCCAGCAGCAACCGACAGGCCTACGAGCAGTACTTC.

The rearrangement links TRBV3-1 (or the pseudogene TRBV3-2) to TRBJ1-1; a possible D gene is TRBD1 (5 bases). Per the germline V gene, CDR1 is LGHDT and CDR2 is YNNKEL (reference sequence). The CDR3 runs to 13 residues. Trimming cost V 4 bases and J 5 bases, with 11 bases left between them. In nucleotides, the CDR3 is TGTGCCAGCAGCCCGCGAACAGGAACTGAAGCTTTCTTT. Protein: CASSPRTGTEAFF.